This T cell receptor (beta chain) comes out of a study of blood T cell repertoires in COVID-19. This clone occurred once. Clones were read by immunoSEQ multiplex PCR, and TCRdb kept only the in-frame ones, dropping some. Seen here are roughly 300,000 clones, roughly 90% observed once, and the top ten hold roughly 18%. Trimming cost V 3 bases and J 7 bases, with 9 bases left between them. This CDR3 is 13 amino acids long. Material: PBMCs or T cells enriched from blood (not recorded which). The sequence derives from a woman aged 25 to 39 who had recovered from COVID-19. The gene calls are TRBV12-3 or TRBV12-4 and TRBJ2-2, with no clear D. The CDR3 DNA sequence: TGTGCCAGCAGTTTTGAGTTCCTCGGGGAGCTGTTTTTT. The encoded protein is CASSFEFLGELFF.